The 19 T cell receptor beta chains listed next were all sequenced from one sample in a study of OX40 agonist ivuxolimab in advanced cancers. Library prep was done by the immunoSEQ multiplex PCR assay. In TCRdb, the immuneACCESS table is reduced to in-frame sequences with V and J assigned. These tables do not hold every clone; where another copy was compared, an unresolved V gene accounts for under half, and the others remain unexplained. The sample data list tens of thousands of clones, and more than 75% of these were observed just once. The ten largest clones represent 7.5% to 10% of the sample. The specimen was CD4+ or CD8+ T cells sorted from blood, collected in a trial of the OX40 agonist ivuxolimab. The origin of the receptors is an adult with an advanced solid tumor such as melanoma, head and neck, liver or kidney cancer.

This chain links TRBV12-5 with TRBJ1-3, with D perhaps TRBD1 (5 bases). Germline-derived CDR1 and CDR2 are LGHNT and FRNRAP. The CDR3 has 17 residues. V was pared by 5 bases and J by 8 bases, with 25 bases between. DNA of the CDR3: TGTGCTAGTGGTCCCCGTCCGGGGGTGGCAGAAGGGCACACCATATATTTT. It codes for CASGPRPGVAEGHTIYF.

Notes on this clone: Other nucleotide sequences in the sample specify the same CDR3. The CDR3 DNA reads TGTGCCAGCTCACCACTGGGTACAGAGACCCAGTACTTC. The encoded protein is CASSPLGTETQYF. The V gene is TRBV18, the J gene TRBJ2-5; D is unclear. V lost 1 base to trimming and J lost 4 bases, with 7 bases between them. The CDR3 has 13 amino acids. CDR1 KGHSH and CDR2 LQKENI come from the germline V gene.

The chain joins TRBV6-1 to TRBJ1-5; D unclear. V was cut by 4 bases and J by 5 bases, with 9 bases left in between. Germline CDR1 MNHNS, CDR2 SASEGT. The CDR3 is 13 amino acids. The CDR3 coding sequence is TGTGCCAGCAGTGGGCAGGAGTATCAGCCCCAGCATTTT. Protein product: CASSGQEYQPQHF.

The J gene is TRBJ2-1, the V gene TRBV7-3, with 14 bases fitting TRBD2. The CDR3 has 19 amino acids. Germline V gene lookup returns CDR1 SGHTA and CDR2 FQGTGA. V gave up 5 bases and J gave up 0 bases; unmatched junction bases: 9. This chain's CDR3 is CASSPLPGTSGGSYNEQFF. In DNA, the CDR3 is TGTGCCAGCAGCCCCCTCCCCGGGACTAGCGGGGGCTCCTACAATGAGCAGTTCTTC.

The rearrangement links TRBV5-4 to TRBJ2-3; perhaps D is TRBD1 or TRBD2 (5 bases each). With 1 base removed from V and 3 bases from J, the gap between germline ends came to 15 bases. From germline, CDR1 is SGHNT and CDR2 YYREEE (reference sequence). This CDR3 spans 16 amino acids. CDR3 nucleotide sequence: TGTGCCAGCAGCTTGAGTGGGGGAGTCGGTACAGATACGCAGTATTTT. Protein: CASSLSGGVGTDTQYF.

The rearrangement links TRBV20-1 to TRBJ2-1; D possibly corresponds to TRBD1 (6 bases). Trimming pared 5 bases from V and 8 bases from J, leaving 10 bases between. The CDR3 runs to 11 residues. The germline gives CDR1 DFQATT, CDR2 SNEGSKA (reference sequence). The CDR3 loop reads CSAAGVDEQFF. CDR3 DNA: TGCAGTGCTGCAGGGGTGGATGAGCAGTTCTTC.

The CDR3: CSAGLLTEAFF. As DNA, the CDR3 is TGCAGTGCCGGCCTGTTGACTGAAGCTTTCTTT. This chain uses TRBV20-1 with TRBJ1-1, with D uncertain. The CDR3 is made up of 11 amino acids. From germline, CDR1 is DFQATT and CDR2 SNEGSKA (reference sequence). V was trimmed by 6 bases and J by 5 bases, leaving 10 bases between them.

This clone has more than one count but fewer than ten. The chain carries TRBV15 and TRBJ1-1, with D tentatively TRBD1 (6 bases). V dropped 0 bases and J dropped 0 bases, with 14 bases sitting between them. The germline gives CDR1 LNHNV, CDR2 YYDKDF (reference sequence). There are 17 residues in the CDR3. CDR3 region: CATSRDIPAGVNTEAFF. For the CDR3, the DNA is TGTGCCACCAGCAGAGATATTCCGGCAGGGGTGAACACTGAAGCTTTCTTT.

The gene calls are TRBV5-6 and TRBJ1-4, with no clear D. The CDR3 extends over 14 amino acids. CDR1 SGHDT and CDR2 YYEEEE come from the germline V gene. V gave up 0 bases and J gave up 7 bases, with 10 bases separating them. The CDR3: CASSLAERSEKLFF. The CDR3 nucleotides are TGTGCCAGCAGCTTGGCCGAAAGATCTGAAAAACTGTTTTTT. Combining the CDR3 with reference TRBV5-6 and TRBJ1-4 gives the whole variable domain DAGVTQSPTHLIKTRGQQVTLRCSPKSGHDTVSWYQQALGQGPQFIFQYYEEEERQRGNFPDRFSGHQFPNYSSELNVNALLLGDSALYLCASSLAERSEKLFFGSGTQLSVL.

This clone is medium-sized by share. The V and J genes are TRBV6-1 and TRBJ1-1, with 8 bases aligning to TRBD1. The CDR3 is 14 amino acids. Germline lookup yields CDR1 MNHNS and CDR2 SASEGT. After removal of 4 bases from V and 4 bases from J, the junction contained 5 bases not matched to a gene. As DNA, the CDR3 is TGTGCCAGCAGTGTCCTTACAGGGGGCACTGAAGCTTTCTTT. The encoded protein is CASSVLTGGTEAFF.

The chain recombines TRBV11-2 with TRBJ1-1, with D perhaps matching TRBD1 (5 bases). From germline, CDR1 is SGHAT and CDR2 FQNNGV. This CDR3 is 13 amino acids long. The CDR3 coding sequence is TGTGTCCCCCCCTCCAAGTTCTCTCGGGGGGCTTTCTTT. Encoded protein: CVPPSKFSRGAFF.

The chain links TRBV10-3 to TRBJ1-2; D is undetermined. Per germline, CDR1 ENHRY and CDR2 SYGVKD. The CDR3 loop spans 13 amino acids. The V end was cut by 4 bases, the J end by 4 bases, with 10 bases between. The CDR3 sequence: CAISGTLSYGYTF. The CDR3 DNA is TGTGCCATCAGTGGCACCCTCTCCTATGGCTACACCTTC.

V and J are TRBV11-3 and TRBJ2-7, with D tentatively TRBD1 (6 bases). This CDR3 comprises 15 residues. Germline CDR1 is SGHNT and CDR2 is YENEEA. V was clipped by 2 bases and J by 2 bases, with 13 bases between them. The CDR3 here is CASSLRAGGPYEQYF. In DNA form, the CDR3 reads TGTGCCAGCAGCTTAAGGGCTGGGGGCCCCTACGAGCAGTACTTC.

The chain has TRBV25-1 and TRBJ2-2; 7 bases fit TRBD1. J gave up 6 bases and V 7 bases, and 17 bases lay outside the gene matches. This CDR3 is built from 17 residues. CDR1 is MGHDK and CDR2 is SYGVNS in the germline V gene. The CDR3: CASTPSGQVRGAGELFF. The DNA of the CDR3 is TGTGCCAGCACCCCTTCAGGACAGGTTCGAGGCGCCGGGGAGCTGTTTTTT.

This clone was detected only a few times. The chain joins TRBV11-1 to TRBJ1-6; no firm D call. This CDR3 is 13 amino acids long. The V and J ends lost 3 bases and 14 bases respectively, with 14 bases between them. The germline gives CDR1 SGHAT, CDR2 FQDESV (reference sequence). CDR3: CASSFRVESALHF. The CDR3 nucleotides read TGTGCCAGCAGCTTTCGAGTCGAATCGGCCCTCCACTTT.

In its sample, this clone is medium-sized. The same CDR3 can be traced to other DNA sequences in this sample. The chain has TRBV9 and TRBJ2-5, with TRBD1 as a possible D gene (6 bases). With 2 bases removed from V and 4 bases from J, the gap between germline ends came to 9 bases. This CDR3 spans 13 amino acids. Looked up from germline, CDR1 is SGDLS and CDR2 is YYNGEE. This CDR3 reads CASSVSRGETQYF. Here the CDR3 DNA reads TGTGCCAGCAGCGTGAGCAGGGGAGAGACCCAGTACTTC.

CDR3 region: CASSLEGGGTDTQYF. For the CDR3, the DNA is TGTGCCAGCAGCTTAGAAGGGGGGGGCACAGATACGCAGTATTTT. V and J are TRBV7-2 and TRBJ2-3; possibly TRBD2 for D (7 bases). The germline gives CDR1 SGHTA, CDR2 FQGNSA. Trimming took 1 base from V and 1 from J, leaving 9 bases between them. CDR3 length: 15 amino acids.

The chain carries TRBV6-1 and TRBJ1-5; unclear D gene. This CDR3 comprises 16 residues. V shed 2 bases and J shed 0 bases, with 11 bases lying between them. The germline CDR1 and CDR2 sequences are MNHNS and SASEGT. DNA of the CDR3: TGTGCCAGCAGTGAATCGAGACGGAATAGCAATCAGCCCCAGCATTTT. Its protein is CASSESRRNSNQPQHF.

DNA of the CDR3: TGTGCCAGTACTTGGCGGGGGTCGACTAATGAAAAACTGTTTTTT. Amino acid sequence: CASTWRGSTNEKLFF. The J gene is TRBJ1-4, the V gene TRBV19; tentatively, D is TRBD1 (5 bases). The V end lost 7 bases, the J end lost 2 bases, and 14 bases lay between the germline ends. The length of the CDR3 is 15 residues. The germline V gene encodes CDR1 LNHDA and CDR2 SQIVND (reference sequence).